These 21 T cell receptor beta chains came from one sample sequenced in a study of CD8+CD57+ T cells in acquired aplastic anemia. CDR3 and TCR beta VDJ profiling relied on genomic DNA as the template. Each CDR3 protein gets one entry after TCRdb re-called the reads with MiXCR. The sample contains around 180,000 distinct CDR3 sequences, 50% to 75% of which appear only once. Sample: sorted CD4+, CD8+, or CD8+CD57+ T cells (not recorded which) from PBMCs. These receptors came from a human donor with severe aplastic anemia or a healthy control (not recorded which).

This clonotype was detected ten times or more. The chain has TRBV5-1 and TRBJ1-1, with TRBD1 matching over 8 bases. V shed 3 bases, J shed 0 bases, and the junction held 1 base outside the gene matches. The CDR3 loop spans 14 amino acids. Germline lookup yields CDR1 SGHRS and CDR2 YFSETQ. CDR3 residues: CASSWTGLNTEAFF. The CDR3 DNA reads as TGCGCCAGCAGCTGGACAGGGCTGAACACTGAAGCTTTCTTT. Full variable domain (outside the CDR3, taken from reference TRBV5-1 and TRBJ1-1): KAGVTQTPRYLIKTRGQQVTLSCSPISGHRSVSWYQQTPGQGLQFLFEYFSETQRNKGNFPGRFSGRQFSNSRSEMNVSTLELGDSALYLCASSWTGLNTEAFFGQGTRLTVV.

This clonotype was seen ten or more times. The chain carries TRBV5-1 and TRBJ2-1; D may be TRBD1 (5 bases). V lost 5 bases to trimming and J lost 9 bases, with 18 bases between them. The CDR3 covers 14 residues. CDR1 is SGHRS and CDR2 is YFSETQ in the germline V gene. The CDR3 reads CASRQQEARSEQFF. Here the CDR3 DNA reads TGCGCCAGCAGGCAACAGGAAGCGCGTAGTGAGCAGTTCTTC.

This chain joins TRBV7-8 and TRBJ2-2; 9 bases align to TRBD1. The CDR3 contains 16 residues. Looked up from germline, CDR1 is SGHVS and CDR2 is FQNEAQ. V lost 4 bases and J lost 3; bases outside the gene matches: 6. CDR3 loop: CASSSRDRADTGELFF. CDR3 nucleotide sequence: TGTGCCAGCAGCTCGAGGGACAGGGCGGACACCGGGGAGCTGTTTTTT. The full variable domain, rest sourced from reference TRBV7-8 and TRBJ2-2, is GAGVSQSPRYKVAKRGQDVALRCDPISGHVSLFWYQQALGQGPEFLTYFQNEAQLDKSGLPSDRFFAERPEGSVSTLKIQRTQQEDSAVYLCASSSRDRADTGELFFGEGSRLTVL.

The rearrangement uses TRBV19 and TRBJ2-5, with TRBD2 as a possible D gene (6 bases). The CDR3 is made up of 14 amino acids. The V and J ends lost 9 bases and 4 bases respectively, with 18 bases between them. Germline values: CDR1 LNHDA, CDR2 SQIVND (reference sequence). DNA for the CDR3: TGTGCCAGCAGCCCAGGTACGGGAGCAGAGACCCAGTACTTC. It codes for CASSPGTGAETQYF.

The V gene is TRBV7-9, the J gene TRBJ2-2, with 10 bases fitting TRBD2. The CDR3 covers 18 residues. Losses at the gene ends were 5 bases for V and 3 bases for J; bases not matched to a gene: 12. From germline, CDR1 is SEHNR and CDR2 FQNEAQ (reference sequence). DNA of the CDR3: TGTGCCAGCAGCGCCCGCGGGGGGCTAGCGGGAGACACCGGGGAGCTGTTTTTT. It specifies CASSARGGLAGDTGELFF.

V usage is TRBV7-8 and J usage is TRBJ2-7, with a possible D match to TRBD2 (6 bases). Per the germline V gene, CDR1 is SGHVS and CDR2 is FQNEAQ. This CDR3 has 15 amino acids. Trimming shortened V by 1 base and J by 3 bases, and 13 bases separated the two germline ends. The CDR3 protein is CASSLGRGGSYEQYF. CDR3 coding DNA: TGTGCCAGCAGCTTAGGGAGGGGCGGCAGCTACGAGCAGTACTTC. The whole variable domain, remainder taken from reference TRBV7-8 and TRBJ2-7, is GAGVSQSPRYKVAKRGQDVALRCDPISGHVSLFWYQQALGQGPEFLTYFQNEAQLDKSGLPSDRFFAERPEGSVSTLKIQRTQQEDSAVYLCASSLGRGGSYEQYFGPGTRLTVT.

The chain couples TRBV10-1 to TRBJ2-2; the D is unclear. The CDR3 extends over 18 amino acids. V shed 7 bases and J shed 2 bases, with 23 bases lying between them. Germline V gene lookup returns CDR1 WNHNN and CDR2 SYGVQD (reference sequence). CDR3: CASTTPPGSFTNTGELFF. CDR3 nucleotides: TGCGCCAGCACCACTCCTCCCGGCTCATTCACCAACACCGGGGAGCTGTTTTTT.

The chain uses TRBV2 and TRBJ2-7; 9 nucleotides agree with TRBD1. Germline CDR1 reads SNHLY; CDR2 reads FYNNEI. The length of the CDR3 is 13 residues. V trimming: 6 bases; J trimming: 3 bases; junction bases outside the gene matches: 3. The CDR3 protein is CASRGTGNYEQYF. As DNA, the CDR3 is TGTGCCAGCAGGGGGACAGGGAACTACGAGCAGTACTTC. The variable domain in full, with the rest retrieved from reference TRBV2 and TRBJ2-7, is EPEVTQTPSHQVTQMGQEVILRCVPISNHLYFYWYRQILGQKVEFLVSFYNNEISEKSEIFDDQFSVERPDGSNFTLKIRSTKLEDSAMYFCASRGTGNYEQYFGPGTRLTVT.

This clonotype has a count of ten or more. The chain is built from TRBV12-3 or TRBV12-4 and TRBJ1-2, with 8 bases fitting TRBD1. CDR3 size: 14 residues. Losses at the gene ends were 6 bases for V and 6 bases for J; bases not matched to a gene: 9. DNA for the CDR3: TGTGCCAGCAGCCCAGGGGGCCACGGTGATGGCTACACCTTC. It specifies CASSPGGHGDGYTF.

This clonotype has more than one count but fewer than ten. In nucleotides, the CDR3 is TGTGCCAGCAGCGGGCAGGGAGGCTACGAGCAGTACTTC. This translates into CASSGQGGYEQYF. The chain is built from TRBV2 and TRBJ2-7; D perhaps matches TRBD2 (6 bases). Germline values: CDR1 SNHLY, CDR2 FYNNEI. CDR3 length: 13 amino acids. V dropped 6 bases and J dropped 3 bases, with 12 bases sitting between them.

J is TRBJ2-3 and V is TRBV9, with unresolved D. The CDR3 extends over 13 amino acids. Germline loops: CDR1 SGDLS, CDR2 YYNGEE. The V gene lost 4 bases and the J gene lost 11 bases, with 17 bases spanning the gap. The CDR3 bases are TGTGCCAGCAGCAGAGACGGAACCTACGAGCAGTATTTT. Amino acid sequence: CASSRDGTYEQYF.

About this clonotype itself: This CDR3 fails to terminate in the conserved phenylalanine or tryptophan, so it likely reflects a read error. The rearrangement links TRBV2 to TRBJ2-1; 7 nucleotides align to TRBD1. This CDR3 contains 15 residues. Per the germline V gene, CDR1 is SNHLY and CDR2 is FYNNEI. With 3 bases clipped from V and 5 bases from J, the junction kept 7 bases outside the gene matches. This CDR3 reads CASSEGPQGNNEQFL. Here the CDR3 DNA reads TGTGCCAGCAGTGAGGGCCCACAGGGGAACAATGAGCAGTTCCTC.

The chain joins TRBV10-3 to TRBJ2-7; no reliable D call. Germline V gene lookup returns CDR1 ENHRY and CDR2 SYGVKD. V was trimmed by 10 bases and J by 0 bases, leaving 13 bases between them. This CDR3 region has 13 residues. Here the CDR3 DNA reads TGTGCCAGCACTCGGCTTGACTCCTACGAGCAGTACTTC. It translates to CASTRLDSYEQYF.

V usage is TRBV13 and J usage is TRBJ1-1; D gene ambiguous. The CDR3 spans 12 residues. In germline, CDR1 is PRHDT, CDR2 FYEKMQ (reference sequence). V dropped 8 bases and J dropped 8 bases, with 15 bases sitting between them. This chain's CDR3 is CASGGTAGEAFF. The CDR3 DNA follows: TGTGCCAGCGGAGGAACGGCAGGAGAAGCTTTCTTT.

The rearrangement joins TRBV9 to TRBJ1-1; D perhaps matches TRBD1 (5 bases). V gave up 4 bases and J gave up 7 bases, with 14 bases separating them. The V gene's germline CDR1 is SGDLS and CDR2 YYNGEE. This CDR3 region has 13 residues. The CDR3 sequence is CASSLSSGVEAFF. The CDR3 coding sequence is TGTGCCAGCAGCTTATCCTCGGGGGTTGAAGCTTTCTTT.

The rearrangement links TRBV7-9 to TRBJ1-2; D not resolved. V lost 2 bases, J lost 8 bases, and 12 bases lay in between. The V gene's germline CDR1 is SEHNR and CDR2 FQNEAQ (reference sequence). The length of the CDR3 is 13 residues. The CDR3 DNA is TGTGCCAGCAGCTTACATCCCTCGGGCGGCTACACCTTC. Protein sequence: CASSLHPSGGYTF.

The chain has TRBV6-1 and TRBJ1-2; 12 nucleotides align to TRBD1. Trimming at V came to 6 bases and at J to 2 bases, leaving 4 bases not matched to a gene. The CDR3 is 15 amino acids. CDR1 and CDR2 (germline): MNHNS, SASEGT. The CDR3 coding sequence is TGTGCCAGCAGCGGGACAGGGGGCATAAACTATGGCTACACCTTC. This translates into CASSGTGGINYGYTF.

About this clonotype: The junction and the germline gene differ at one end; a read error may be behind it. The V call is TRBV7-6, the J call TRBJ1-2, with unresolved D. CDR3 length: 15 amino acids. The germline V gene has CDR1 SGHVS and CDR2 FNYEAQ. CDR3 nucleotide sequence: TGCGCCAGCAGCCAAATGGACGGAGAGGGTCATGGCTACACCTTC. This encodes CASSQMDGEGHGYTF.

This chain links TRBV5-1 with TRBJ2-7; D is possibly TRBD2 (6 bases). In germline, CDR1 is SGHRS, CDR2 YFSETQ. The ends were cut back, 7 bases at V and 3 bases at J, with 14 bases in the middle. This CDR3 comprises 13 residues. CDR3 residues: CASAGTPGYEQYF. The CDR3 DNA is TGCGCCAGCGCCGGGACTCCGGGCTACGAGCAGTACTTC.

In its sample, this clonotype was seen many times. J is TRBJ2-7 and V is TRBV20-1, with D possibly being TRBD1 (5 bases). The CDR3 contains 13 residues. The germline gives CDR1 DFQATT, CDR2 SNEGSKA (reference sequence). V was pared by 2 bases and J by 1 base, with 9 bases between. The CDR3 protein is CSARSPGSYEQYF. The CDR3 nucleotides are TGCAGTGCTAGATCCCCAGGGTCCTACGAGCAGTACTTC.

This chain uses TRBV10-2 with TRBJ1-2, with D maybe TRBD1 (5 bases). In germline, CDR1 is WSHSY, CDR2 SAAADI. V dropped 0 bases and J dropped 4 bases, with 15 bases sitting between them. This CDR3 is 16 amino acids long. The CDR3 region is CASSESYPRVIYGYTF. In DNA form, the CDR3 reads TGCGCCAGCAGTGAGTCTTACCCCAGGGTGATCTATGGCTACACCTTC.